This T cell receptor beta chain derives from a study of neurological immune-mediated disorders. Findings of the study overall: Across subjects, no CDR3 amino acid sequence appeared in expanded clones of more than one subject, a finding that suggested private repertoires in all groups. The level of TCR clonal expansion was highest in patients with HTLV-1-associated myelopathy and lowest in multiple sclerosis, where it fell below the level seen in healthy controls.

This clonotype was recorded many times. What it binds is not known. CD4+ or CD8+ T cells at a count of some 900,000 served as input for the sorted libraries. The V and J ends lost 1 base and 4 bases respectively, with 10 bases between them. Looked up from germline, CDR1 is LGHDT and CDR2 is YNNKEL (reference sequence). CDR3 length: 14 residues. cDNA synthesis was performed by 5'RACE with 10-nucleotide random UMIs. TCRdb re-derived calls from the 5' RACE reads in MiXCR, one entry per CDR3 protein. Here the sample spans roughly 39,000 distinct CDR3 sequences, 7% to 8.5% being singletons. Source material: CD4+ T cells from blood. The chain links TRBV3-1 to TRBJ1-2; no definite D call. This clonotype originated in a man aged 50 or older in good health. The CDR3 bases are TGTGCCAGCAGCCAAGGGTCAAGCATCTATGGCTACACCTTC. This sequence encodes CASSQGSSIYGYTF.